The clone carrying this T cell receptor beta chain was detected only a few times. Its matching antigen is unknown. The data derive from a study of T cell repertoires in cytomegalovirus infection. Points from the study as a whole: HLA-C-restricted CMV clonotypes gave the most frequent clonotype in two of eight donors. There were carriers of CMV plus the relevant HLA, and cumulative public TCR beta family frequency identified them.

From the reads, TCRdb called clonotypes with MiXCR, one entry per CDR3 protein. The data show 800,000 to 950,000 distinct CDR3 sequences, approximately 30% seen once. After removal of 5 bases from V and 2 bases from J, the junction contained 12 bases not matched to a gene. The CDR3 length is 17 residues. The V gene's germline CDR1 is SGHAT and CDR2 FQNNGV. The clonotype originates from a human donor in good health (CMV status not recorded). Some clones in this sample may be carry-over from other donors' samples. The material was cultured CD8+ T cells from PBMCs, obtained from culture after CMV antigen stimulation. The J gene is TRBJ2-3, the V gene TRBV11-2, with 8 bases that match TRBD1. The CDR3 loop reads CASSTRTGNYLTDTQYF. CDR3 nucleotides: TGTGCCAGCAGCACTAGGACAGGGAACTACCTCACAGATACGCAGTATTTT.